What follows describes a single T cell receptor (beta chain). Original handling: Amplification from reference gene primers served as the basis for estimated nucleated cell counts. Using immunoSEQ multiplex PCR, the repertoire was profiled, and TCRdb retains in-frame clones only, with some absent. The DNA gave D and trimming, while V, J and clone size come from that table. The table has roughly 270,000 clones, 85% seen once. This specimen comes from a study of blood T cell repertoires in COVID-19. CDR3 length equals 15 residues. CDR1 is MDHEN and CDR2 is SYDVKM in the germline V gene. V dropped 4 bases and J dropped 5 bases, with 14 bases sitting between them. Which cohort a participant joined came from the clinical history participants gave.

The gene calls are TRBV28 and TRBJ2-2, with D possibly matching TRBD2 (6 bases). The TCR sequence derives from a woman in her 50s who had recovered from COVID-19. Material: PBMCs or T cells enriched from blood (not recorded which). DNA of the CDR3: TGTGCCAGCAGTTCCCCTAGCGAGGGGACCGGGGAGCTGTTTTTT. Amino acid sequence: CASSSPSEGTGELFF.